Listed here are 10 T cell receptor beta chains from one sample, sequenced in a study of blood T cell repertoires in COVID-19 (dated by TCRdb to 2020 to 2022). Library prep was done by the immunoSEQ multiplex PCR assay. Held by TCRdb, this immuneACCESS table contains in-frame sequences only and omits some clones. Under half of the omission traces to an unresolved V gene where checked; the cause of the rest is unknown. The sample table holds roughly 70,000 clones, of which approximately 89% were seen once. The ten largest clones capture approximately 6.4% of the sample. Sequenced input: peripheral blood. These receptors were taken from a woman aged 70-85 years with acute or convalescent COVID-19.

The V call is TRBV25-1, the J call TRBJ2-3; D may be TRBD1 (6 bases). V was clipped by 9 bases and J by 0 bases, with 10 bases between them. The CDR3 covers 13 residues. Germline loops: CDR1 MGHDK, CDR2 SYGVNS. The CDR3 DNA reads TGTGCCAGTCGACAGGCTAGCACAGATACGCAGTATTTT. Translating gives CASRQASTDTQYF.

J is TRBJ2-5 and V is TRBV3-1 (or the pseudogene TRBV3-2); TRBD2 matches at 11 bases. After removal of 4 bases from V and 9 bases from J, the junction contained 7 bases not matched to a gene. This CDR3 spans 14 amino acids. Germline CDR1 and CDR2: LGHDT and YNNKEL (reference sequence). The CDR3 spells CASSPTSGGWSQYF. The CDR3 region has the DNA TGTGCCAGCAGCCCAACTAGCGGGGGATGGTCCCAGTACTTC.

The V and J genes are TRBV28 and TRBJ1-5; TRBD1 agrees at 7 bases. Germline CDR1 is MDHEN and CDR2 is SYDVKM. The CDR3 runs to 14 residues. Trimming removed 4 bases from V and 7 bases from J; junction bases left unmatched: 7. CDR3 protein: CASSSGQDGQPQHF. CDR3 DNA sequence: TGTGCCAGCAGTTCCGGACAGGATGGGCAGCCCCAGCATTTT.

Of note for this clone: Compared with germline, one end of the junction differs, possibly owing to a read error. DNA for the CDR3: TGCGCCAGCAGCCCGCCGACTACCTTCAGGATCTTC. It specifies CASSPPTTFRIF. The rearrangement joins TRBV5-1 to TRBJ2-1; tentative D call: TRBD2 (5 bases). Germline V lookup: CDR1 SGHRS, CDR2 YFSETQ. The CDR3 is made up of 12 amino acids.

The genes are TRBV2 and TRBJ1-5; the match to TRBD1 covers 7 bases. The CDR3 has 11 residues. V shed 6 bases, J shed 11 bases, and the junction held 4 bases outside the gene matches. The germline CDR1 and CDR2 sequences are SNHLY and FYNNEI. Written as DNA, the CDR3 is TGTGCCAGCAGGGACAGGCGAACCCAGCATTTT. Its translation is CASRDRRTQHF.

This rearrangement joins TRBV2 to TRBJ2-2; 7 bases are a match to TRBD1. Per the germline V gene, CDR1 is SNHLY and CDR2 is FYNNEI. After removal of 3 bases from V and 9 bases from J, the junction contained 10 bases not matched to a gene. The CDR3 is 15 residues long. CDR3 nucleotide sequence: TGTGCCAGCAGTGATAGGGGGCGGAGGATCAGGGAGCTGTTTTTT. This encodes CASSDRGRRIRELFF.

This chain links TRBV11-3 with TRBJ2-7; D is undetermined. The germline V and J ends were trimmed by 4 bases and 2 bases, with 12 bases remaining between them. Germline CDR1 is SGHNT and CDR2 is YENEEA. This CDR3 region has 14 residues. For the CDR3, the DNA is TGTGCCAGCAGCTCACACAGTCAAGCCTACGAGCAGTACTTC. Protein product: CASSSHSQAYEQYF.

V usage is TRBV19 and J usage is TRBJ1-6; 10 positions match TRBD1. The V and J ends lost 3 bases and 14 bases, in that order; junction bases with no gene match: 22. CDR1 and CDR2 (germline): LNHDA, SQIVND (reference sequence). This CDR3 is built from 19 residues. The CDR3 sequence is CASSITFGTGALGFFSLHF. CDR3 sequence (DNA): TGTGCCAGTAGTATCACCTTCGGGACAGGGGCCCTCGGGTTTTTTTCCCTCCACTTT. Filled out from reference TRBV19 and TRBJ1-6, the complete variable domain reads DGGITQSPKYLFRKEGQNVTLSCEQNLNHDAMYWYRQDPGQGLRLIYYSQIVNDFQKGDIAEGYSVSREKKESFPLTVTSAQKNPTAFYLCASSITFGTGALGFFSLHFGNGTRLTVT.

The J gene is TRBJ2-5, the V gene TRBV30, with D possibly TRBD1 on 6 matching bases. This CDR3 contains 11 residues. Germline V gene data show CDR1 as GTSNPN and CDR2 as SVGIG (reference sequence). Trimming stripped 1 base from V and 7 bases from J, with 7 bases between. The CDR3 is CAWSEQGTQYF. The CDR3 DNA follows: TGTGCCTGGAGTGAACAGGGGACCCAGTACTTC. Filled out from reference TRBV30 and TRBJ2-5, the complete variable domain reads SQTIHQWPATLVQPVGSPLSLECTVEGTSNPNLYWYRQAAGRGLQLLFYSVGIGQISSEVPQNLSASRPQDRQFILSSKKLLLSDSGFYLCAWSEQGTQYFGPGTRLLVL.

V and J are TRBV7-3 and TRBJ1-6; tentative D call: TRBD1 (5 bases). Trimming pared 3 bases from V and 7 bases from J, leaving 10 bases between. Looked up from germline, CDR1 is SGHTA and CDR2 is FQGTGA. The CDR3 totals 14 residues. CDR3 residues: CASSLLGENSPLHF. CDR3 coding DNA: TGTGCCAGCAGCTTGTTAGGGGAAAATTCACCCCTCCACTTT.